The clone carrying this T cell receptor (beta chain) occurred a few times. What it binds is unknown. TCRdb re-derived calls from the reads in MiXCR, one entry per CDR3 protein. The repertoire consists of more than 250,000 distinct CDR3 sequences, with approximately 25% occurring once and the leading ten covering roughly 13%. The sample originates from a study of T cell repertoires in cytomegalovirus infection. Study-wide results and caveats: Summed public TCR beta family frequency identified CMV carriers bearing the relevant HLA.

Germline values: CDR1 SGHTA, CDR2 FQGNSA. This CDR3 is 15 amino acids long. V shed 5 bases and J 5 bases; nucleotides not matched to a gene: 5. V gene TRBV7-2 combines with J gene TRBJ1-6; 8 nucleotides agree with TRBD1. The receptor's source is a human donor in good health (CMV status not recorded). Some clones in this sample may be carry-over from other donors' samples. The sample here was cultured PBMCs, taken from culture after CMV antigen stimulation. Here the CDR3 DNA reads TGTGCCAGCAGCGATCAGACAGGGGATAATTCACCCCTCCACTTT. It yields the protein CASSDQTGDNSPLHF.